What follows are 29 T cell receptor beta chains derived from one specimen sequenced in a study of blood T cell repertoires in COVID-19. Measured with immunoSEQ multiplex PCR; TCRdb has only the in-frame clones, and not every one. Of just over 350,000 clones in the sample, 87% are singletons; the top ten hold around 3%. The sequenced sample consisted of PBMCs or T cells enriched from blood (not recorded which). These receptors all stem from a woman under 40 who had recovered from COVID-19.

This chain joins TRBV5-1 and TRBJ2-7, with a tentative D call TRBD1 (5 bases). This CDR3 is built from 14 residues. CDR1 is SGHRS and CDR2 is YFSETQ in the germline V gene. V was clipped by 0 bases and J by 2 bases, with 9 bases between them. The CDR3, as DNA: TGCGCCAGCAGCTTGGGACAGCCCCCCTACGAGCAGTACTTC. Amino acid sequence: CASSLGQPPYEQYF.

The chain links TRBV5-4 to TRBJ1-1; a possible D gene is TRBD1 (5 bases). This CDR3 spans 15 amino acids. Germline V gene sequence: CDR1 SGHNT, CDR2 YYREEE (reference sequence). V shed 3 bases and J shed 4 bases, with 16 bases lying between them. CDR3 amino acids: CASSYLGGGGTEAFF. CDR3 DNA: TGTGCCAGCAGCTATCTCGGGGGAGGTGGCACTGAAGCTTTCTTT.

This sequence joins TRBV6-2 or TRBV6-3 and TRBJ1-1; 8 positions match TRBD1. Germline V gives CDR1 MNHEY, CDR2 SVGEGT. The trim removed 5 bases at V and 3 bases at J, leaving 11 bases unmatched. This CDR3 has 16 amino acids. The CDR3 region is CASSPHRGRLDTEAFF. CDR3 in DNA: TGTGCCAGCAGTCCCCACAGGGGGAGGTTGGACACTGAAGCTTTCTTT.

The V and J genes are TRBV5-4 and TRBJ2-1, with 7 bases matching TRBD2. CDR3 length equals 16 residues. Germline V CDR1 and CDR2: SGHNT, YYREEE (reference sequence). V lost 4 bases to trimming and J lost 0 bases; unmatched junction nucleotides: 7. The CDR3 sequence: CASSEPSGGSYNEQFF. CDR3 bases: TGTGCCAGCAGCGAACCTAGCGGAGGCTCCTACAATGAGCAGTTCTTC.

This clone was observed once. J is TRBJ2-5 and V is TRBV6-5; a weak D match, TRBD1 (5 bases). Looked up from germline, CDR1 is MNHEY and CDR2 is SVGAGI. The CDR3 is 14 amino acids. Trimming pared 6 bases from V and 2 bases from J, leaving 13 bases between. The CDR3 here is CASRRTTAQETQYF. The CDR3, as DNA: TGTGCCAGCAGGCGCACGACAGCTCAAGAGACCCAGTACTTC.

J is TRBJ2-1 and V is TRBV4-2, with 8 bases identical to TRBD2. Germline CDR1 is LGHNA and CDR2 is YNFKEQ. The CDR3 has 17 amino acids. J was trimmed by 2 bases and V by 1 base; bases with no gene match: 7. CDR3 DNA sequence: TGTGCCAGCAGCCAAGTGCTAGCGGGTACCACCTACAATGAGCAGTTCTTC. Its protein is CASSQVLAGTTYNEQFF.

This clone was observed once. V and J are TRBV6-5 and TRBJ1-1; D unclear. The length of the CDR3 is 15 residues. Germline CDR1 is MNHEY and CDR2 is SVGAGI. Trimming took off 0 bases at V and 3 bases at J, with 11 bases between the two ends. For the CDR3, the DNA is TGTGCCAGCAGTTACTCGAACGTGAGGGACACTGAAGCTTTCTTT. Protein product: CASSYSNVRDTEAFF.

The CDR3 region is CASSSNNDYGYTF. The CDR3, as DNA: TGTGCCAGCAGTTCAAACAACGACTATGGCTACACCTTC. The rearrangement joins TRBV27 to TRBJ1-2; no clear D gene. The CDR3 totals 13 residues. V gave up 4 bases and J gave up 3 bases, with 9 bases separating them. Germline V gene sequence: CDR1 MNHEY, CDR2 SMNVEV (reference sequence).

The CDR3 region is CASSYIDREGKLFF. Written as DNA, the CDR3 is TGTGCCAGCAGTTACATAGACAGGGAAGGAAAACTGTTTTTT. The gene calls are TRBV6-5 and TRBJ1-4, with 7 bases aligning to TRBD1. Germline V gene sequence: CDR1 MNHEY, CDR2 SVGAGI. The V segment lost 2 bases and the J segment 10 bases; nucleotides outside the gene matches: 7. The CDR3 is made up of 14 amino acids.

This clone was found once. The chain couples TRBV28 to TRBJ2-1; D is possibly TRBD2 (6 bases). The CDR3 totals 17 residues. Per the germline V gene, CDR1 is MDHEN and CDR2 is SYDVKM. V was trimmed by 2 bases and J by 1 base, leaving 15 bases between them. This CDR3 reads CASSLNVWGDSYNEQFF. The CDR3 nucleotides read TGTGCCAGCAGTTTAAATGTGTGGGGGGATTCCTACAATGAGCAGTTCTTC.

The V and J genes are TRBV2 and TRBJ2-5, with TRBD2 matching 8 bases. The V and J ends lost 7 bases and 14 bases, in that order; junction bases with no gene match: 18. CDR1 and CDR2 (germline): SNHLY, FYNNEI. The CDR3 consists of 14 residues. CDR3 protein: CASNILAAWGPFYF. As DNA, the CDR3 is TGTGCCAGCAATATACTAGCGGCATGGGGCCCATTCTACTTC.

The CDR3 DNA is TGTGCTAGTGGTTTGGTACTACAGGTCGCCCCGACAGATACGCAGTATTTT. It is translated as CASGLVLQVAPTDTQYF. The genes are TRBV12-5 and TRBJ2-3, with a weak D call TRBD1 (5 bases). CDR1 LGHNT and CDR2 FRNRAP come from the germline V gene. V was cut by 0 bases and J by 3 bases, with 16 bases left in between. This CDR3 contains 17 residues.

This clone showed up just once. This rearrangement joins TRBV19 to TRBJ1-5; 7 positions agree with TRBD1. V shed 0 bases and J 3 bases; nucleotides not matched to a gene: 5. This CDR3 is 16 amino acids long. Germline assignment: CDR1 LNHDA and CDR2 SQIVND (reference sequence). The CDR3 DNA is TGTGCCAGTAGTATAGACGGGGACAGATTCAATCAGCCCCAGCATTTT. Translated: CASSIDGDRFNQPQHF.

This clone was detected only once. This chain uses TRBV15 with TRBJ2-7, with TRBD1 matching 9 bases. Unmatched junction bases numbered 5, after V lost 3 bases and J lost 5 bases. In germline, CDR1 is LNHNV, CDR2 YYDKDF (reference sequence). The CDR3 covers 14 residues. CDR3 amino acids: CATSRGQGGNEQYF. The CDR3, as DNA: TGTGCCACCAGCAGGGGACAGGGTGGGAACGAGCAGTACTTC.

This chain's CDR3 is CASFSGSNYGYTF. The DNA for the CDR3 is TGTGCCAGCTTTAGCGGGAGCAACTATGGCTACACCTTC. The chain combines TRBV18 with TRBJ1-2; D uncertain. The length of the CDR3 is 13 residues. Trimming stripped 7 bases from V and 2 bases from J, with 11 bases between. The germline gives CDR1 KGHSH, CDR2 LQKENI.

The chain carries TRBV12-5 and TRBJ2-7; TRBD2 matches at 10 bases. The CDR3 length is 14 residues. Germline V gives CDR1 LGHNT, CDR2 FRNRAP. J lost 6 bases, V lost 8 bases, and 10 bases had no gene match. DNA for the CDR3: TGTGCTAGTTTAGCGGGGGGCTCCCGAGGCGAGCAGTACTTC. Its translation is CASLAGGSRGEQYF.

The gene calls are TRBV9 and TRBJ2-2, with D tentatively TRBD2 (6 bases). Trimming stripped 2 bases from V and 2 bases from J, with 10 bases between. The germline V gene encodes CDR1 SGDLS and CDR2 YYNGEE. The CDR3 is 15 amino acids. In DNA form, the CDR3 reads TGTGCCAGCAGCGTCGGGACTTTTAACACCGGGGAGCTGTTTTTT. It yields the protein CASSVGTFNTGELFF.

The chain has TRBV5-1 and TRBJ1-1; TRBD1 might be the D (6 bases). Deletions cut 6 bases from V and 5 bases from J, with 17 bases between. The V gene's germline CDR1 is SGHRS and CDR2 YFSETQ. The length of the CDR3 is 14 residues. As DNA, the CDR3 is TGCGCCAGCACCCGGGACACGAGCCATACTGAAGCTTTCTTT. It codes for CASTRDTSHTEAFF.

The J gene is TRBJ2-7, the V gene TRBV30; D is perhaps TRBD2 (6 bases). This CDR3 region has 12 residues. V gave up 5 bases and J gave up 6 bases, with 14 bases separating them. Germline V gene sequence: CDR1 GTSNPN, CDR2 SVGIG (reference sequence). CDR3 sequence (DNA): TGTGCCTGGGCCGGGGGAGGTGGCGAGCAGTACTTC. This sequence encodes CAWAGGGGEQYF. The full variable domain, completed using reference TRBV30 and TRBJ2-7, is SQTIHQWPATLVQPVGSPLSLECTVEGTSNPNLYWYRQAAGRGLQLLFYSVGIGQISSEVPQNLSASRPQDRQFILSSKKLLLSDSGFYLCAWAGGGGEQYFGPGTRLTVT.

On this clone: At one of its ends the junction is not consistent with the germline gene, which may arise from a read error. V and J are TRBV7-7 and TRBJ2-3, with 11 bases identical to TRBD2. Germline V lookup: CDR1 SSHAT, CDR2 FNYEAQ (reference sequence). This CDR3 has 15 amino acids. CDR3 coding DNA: TGTGCTAGCAGCTTAGGGGGGACTAGCGGAGATACGCAGTATTTT. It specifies CASSLGGTSGDTQYF.

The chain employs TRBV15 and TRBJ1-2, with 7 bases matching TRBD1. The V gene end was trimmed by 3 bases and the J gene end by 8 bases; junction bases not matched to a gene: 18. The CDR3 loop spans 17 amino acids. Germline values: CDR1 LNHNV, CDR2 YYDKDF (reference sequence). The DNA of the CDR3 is TGTGCCACCAGCAGTGATACAGGGGCCCCAACGGTCTGCGGCTACACCTTC. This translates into CATSSDTGAPTVCGYTF. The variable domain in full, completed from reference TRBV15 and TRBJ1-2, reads DAMVIQNPRYQVTQFGKPVTLSCSQTLNHNVMYWYQQKSSQAPKLLFHYYDKDFNNEADTPDNFQSRRPNTSFCFLDIRSPGLGDTAMYLCATSSDTGAPTVCGYTFGSGTRLTVV.

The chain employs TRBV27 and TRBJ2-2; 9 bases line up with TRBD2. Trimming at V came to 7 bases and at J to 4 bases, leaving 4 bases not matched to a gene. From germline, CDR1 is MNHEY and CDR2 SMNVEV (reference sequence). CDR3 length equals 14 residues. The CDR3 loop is CASTLTSGTGELFF. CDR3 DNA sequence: TGTGCCAGCACCTTGACTAGCGGCACCGGGGAGCTGTTTTTT.

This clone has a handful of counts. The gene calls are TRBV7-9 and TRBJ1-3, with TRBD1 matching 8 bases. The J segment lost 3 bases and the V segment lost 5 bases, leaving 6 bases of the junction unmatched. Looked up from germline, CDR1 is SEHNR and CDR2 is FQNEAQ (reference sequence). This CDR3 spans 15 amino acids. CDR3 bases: TGTGCCAGCAGCCCAGACAGGGGTAATGGAAACACCATATATTTT. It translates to CASSPDRGNGNTIYF.

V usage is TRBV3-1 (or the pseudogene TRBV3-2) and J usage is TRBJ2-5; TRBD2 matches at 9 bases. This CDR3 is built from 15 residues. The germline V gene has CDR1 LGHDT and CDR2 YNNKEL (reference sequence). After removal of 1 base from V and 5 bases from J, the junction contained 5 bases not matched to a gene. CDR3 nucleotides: TGTGCCAGCAGCCAAGGGGCGGGAGGGGGCGAGACCCAGTACTTC. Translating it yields CASSQGAGGGETQYF.

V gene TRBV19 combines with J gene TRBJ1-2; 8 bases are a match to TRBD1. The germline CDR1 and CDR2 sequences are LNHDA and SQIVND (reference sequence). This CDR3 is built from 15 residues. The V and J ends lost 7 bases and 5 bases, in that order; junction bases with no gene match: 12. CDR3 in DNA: TGTGCCAGTACCCCAGCTACAGGGGGAAATTATGGCTACACCTTC. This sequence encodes CASTPATGGNYGYTF.

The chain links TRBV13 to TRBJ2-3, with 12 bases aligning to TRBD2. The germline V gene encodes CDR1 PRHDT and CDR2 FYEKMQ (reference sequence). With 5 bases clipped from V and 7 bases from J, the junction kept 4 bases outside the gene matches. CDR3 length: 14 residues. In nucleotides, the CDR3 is TGTGCCAGCAGCCCCCGGACTAGCGGGAATACGCAGTATTTT. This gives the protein CASSPRTSGNTQYF.

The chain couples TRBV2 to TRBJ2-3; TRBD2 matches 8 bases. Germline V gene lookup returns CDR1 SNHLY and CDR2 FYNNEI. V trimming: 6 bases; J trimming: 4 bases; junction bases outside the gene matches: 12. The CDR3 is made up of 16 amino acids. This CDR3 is CASSAGISGKADTQYF. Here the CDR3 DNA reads TGTGCCAGCAGCGCCGGGATTAGCGGGAAGGCAGATACGCAGTATTTT.

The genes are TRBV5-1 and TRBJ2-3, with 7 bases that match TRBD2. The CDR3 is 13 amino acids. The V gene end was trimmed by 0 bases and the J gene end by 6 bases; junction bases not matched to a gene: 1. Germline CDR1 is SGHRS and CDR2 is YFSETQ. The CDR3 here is CASSLAGGDTQYF. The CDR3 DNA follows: TGCGCCAGCAGCTTGGCCGGGGGGGATACGCAGTATTTT.

The CDR3 nucleotides are TGTGCCAGCTCTCTTGTCGACAGGATGAACACCGGGGAGCTGTTTTTT. Protein sequence: CASSLVDRMNTGELFF. This chain connects TRBV18 to TRBJ2-2, with D perhaps matching TRBD1 (6 bases). The CDR3 spans 16 residues. The ends were cut back, 6 bases at V and 1 base at J, with 15 bases in the middle. The germline CDR1 and CDR2 sequences are KGHSH and LQKENI. Looking up the rest from reference TRBV18 and TRBJ2-2 gives the full variable domain: NAGVMQNPRHLVRRRGQEARLRCSPMKGHSHVYWYRQLPEEGLKFMVYLQKENIIDESGMPKERFSAEFPKEGPSILRIQQVVRGDSAAYFCASSLVDRMNTGELFFGEGSRLTVL.